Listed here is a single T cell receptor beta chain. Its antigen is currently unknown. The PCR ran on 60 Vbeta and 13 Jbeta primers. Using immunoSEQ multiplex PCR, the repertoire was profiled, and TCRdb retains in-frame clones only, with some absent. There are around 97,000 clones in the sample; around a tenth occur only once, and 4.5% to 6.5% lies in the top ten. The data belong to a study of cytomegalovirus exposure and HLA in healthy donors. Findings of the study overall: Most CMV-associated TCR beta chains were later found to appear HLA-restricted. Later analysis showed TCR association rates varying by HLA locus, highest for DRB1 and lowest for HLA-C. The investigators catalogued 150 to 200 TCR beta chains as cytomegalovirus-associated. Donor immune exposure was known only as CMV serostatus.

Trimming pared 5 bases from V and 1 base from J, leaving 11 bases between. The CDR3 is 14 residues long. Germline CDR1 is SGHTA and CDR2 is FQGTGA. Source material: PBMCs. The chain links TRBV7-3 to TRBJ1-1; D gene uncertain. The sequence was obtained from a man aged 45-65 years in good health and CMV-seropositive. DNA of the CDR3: TGTGCCAGCAGCCGGGAGGGCTCGAACACTGAAGCTTTCTTT. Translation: CASSREGSNTEAFF.